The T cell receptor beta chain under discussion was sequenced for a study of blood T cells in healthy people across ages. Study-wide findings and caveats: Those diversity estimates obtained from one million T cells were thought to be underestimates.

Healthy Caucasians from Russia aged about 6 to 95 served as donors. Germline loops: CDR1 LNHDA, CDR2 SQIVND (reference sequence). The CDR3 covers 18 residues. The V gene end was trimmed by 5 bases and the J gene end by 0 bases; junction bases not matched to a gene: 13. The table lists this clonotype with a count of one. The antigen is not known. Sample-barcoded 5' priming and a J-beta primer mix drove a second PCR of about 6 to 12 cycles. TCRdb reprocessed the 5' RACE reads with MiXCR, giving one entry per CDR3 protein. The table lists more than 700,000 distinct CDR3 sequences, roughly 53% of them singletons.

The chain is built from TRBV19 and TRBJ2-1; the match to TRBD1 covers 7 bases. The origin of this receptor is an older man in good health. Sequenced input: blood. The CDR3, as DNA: TGTGCCAGTAGTCCCGGGACAGAATCCGGACACTCCTACAATGAGCAGTTCTTC. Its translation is CASSPGTESGHSYNEQFF.